These 24 T cell receptor beta chains were all obtained from the same sample, sequenced in a study of blood T cell repertoires in COVID-19. Measured with immunoSEQ multiplex PCR; TCRdb has only the in-frame clones, and not every one. The sample has more than 140,000 clones, 70% to 90% seen once. The sample taken for sequencing was peripheral blood. The receptor source for this set is an older woman with acute or convalescent COVID-19.

V usage is TRBV11-2 and J usage is TRBJ2-5, with D possibly TRBD2 on 5 matching bases. The V end was cut by 0 bases, the J end by 5 bases, with 13 bases between. CDR3 length equals 15 residues. Germline loops: CDR1 SGHAT, CDR2 FQNNGV. CDR3 nucleotide sequence: TGTGCCAGCAGCTTAGATCCTGGGCGAGGGGAGACCCAGTACTTC. Its translation is CASSLDPGRGETQYF. Supplemented by reference TRBV11-2 and TRBJ2-5, the full variable domain reads EAGVAQSPRYKIIEKRQSVAFWCNPISGHATLYWYQQILGQGPKLLIQFQNNGVVDDSQLPKDRFSAERLKGVDSTLKIQPAKLEDSAVYLCASSLDPGRGETQYFGPGTRLLVL.

This clone appeared a single time. This chain joins TRBV19 and TRBJ1-6, with TRBD1 matching over 7 bases. V lost 6 bases and J lost 6; bases outside the gene matches: 5. CDR1 LNHDA and CDR2 SQIVND come from the germline V gene (reference sequence). The CDR3 is 14 residues long. The CDR3 spells CASSPGTANSPLHF. The CDR3 DNA follows: TGTGCCAGTAGCCCCGGGACAGCTAATTCACCCCTCCACTTT.

The chain carries TRBV5-1 and TRBJ2-7, with TRBD1 identical over 8 bases. Germline assignment: CDR1 SGHRS and CDR2 YFSETQ. This CDR3 region has 15 residues. V was clipped by 3 bases and J by 3 bases; unmatched bases: 8. Written as DNA, the CDR3 is TGCGCCAGCAGCTCAAACCTCGGGACAGGCTACGAGCAGTACTTC. Protein: CASSSNLGTGYEQYF.

Written as DNA, the CDR3 is TGTGCCAGCAGCCATTTAAGGGGACTAGCGGGGGGGGATGAGCAGTTCTTC. It is translated as CASSHLRGLAGGDEQFF. This chain connects TRBV3-1 (or the pseudogene TRBV3-2) to TRBJ2-1; 16 bases agree with TRBD2. V lost 3 bases to trimming and J lost 8 bases; unmatched junction nucleotides: 7. Germline loops: CDR1 LGHDT, CDR2 YNNKEL (reference sequence). The CDR3 is 17 residues long.

J is TRBJ2-2 and V is TRBV27; 7 nucleotides agree with TRBD1. The germline V gene encodes CDR1 MNHEY and CDR2 SMNVEV (reference sequence). This CDR3 has 14 residues. The J segment lost 4 bases and the V segment lost 5 bases, leaving 4 bases of the junction unmatched. As DNA, the CDR3 is TGTGCCAGCAGTGTGGACAGGCGCACCGGGGAGCTGTTTTTT. Translating it yields CASSVDRRTGELFF.

The chain's CDR3 is CASSLDRLAATDTQYF. In DNA, the CDR3 is TGTGCCAGCAGCTTAGACCGACTAGCGGCCACAGATACGCAGTATTTT. The chain recombines TRBV7-2 with TRBJ2-3; 9 positions match TRBD2. The CDR3 runs to 16 residues. CDR1 and CDR2 from the germline V gene are SGHTA and FQGNSA. The junction had 4 bases not matched to a gene; V was cut back by 1 base and J by 2 bases.

The V call is TRBV7-3, the J call TRBJ2-1; TRBD2 matches 11 bases. The V and J ends lost 1 base and 0 bases, in that order; junction bases with no gene match: 11. This CDR3 spans 20 amino acids. Germline V gene lookup returns CDR1 SGHTA and CDR2 FQGTGA. The CDR3 protein is CASSLISLAGGLSSYNEQFF. CDR3 bases: TGTGCCAGCAGCTTAATAAGTCTAGCGGGGGGTCTTAGCTCCTACAATGAGCAGTTCTTC.

This chain connects TRBV10-1 to TRBJ2-3; D call uncertain. The germline V gene encodes CDR1 WNHNN and CDR2 SYGVQD (reference sequence). Trimming took off 3 bases at V and 4 bases at J, with 11 bases between the two ends. The CDR3 extends over 14 amino acids. The CDR3 DNA follows: TGCGCCAGCAGTGACCCGATAGTGGCAGATACGCAGTATTTT. This translates into CASSDPIVADTQYF.

The chain recombines TRBV9 with TRBJ2-7; possibly TRBD1 for D (6 bases). Germline V lookup: CDR1 SGDLS, CDR2 YYNGEE. The V and J ends lost 0 bases and 4 bases respectively, with 11 bases between them. The CDR3 has 14 residues. The chain's CDR3 is CASSVEAGQYEQYF. The CDR3, as DNA: TGTGCCAGCAGCGTAGAAGCTGGACAGTACGAGCAGTACTTC.

This clone has a handful of counts. CDR3 DNA sequence: TGTGCCAGCAGGACTGGACAGGGAACGAAGAATCAGCCCCAGCATTTT. It is translated as CASRTGQGTKNQPQHF. The chain recombines TRBV2 with TRBJ1-5, with TRBD1 matching 8 bases. Germline V gene data show CDR1 as SNHLY and CDR2 as FYNNEI. The trim removed 6 bases at V and 4 bases at J, leaving 11 bases unmatched. This CDR3 is 16 amino acids long. The full variable domain, completed using reference TRBV2 and TRBJ1-5, is EPEVTQTPSHQVTQMGQEVILRCVPISNHLYFYWYRQILGQKVEFLVSFYNNEISEKSEIFDDQFSVERPDGSNFTLKIRSTKLEDSAMYFCASRTGQGTKNQPQHFGDGTRLSIL.

The J gene is TRBJ1-2, the V gene TRBV28; 7 nucleotides line up with TRBD1. Germline V gene sequence: CDR1 MDHEN, CDR2 SYDVKM. This CDR3 is 13 amino acids long. Trimming took 6 bases from V and 7 from J; bases not matched to a gene: 8. The CDR3 DNA follows: TGTGCCAGCAGAATGGACAGGTTGGGTGGCTACACCTTC. Translation: CASRMDRLGGYTF.

The gene calls are TRBV11-3 and TRBJ2-5, with no clear D. V lost 1 base, J lost 3 bases, and 9 bases lay in between. This CDR3 region has 14 residues. The germline V gene encodes CDR1 SGHNT and CDR2 YENEEA. CDR3 DNA sequence: TGTGCCAGCAGCTTAGCCCCCGCAGAAGAGACCCAGTACTTC. This translates into CASSLAPAEETQYF.

Only a few counts were recorded for this clone. This chain links TRBV4-2 with TRBJ2-7, with D possibly TRBD1 on 6 matching bases. The length of the CDR3 is 17 residues. The V gene's germline CDR1 is LGHNA and CDR2 YNFKEQ. V gave up 1 base and J gave up 4 bases, with 20 bases separating them. CDR3 residues: CASSQALRGTGQYEQYF. The CDR3 DNA is TGTGCCAGCAGCCAAGCCCTTCGTGGCACAGGGCAGTACGAGCAGTACTTC.

The chain joins TRBV3-1 (or the pseudogene TRBV3-2) to TRBJ1-2; 10 bases are a match to TRBD1. J gave up 8 bases and V 1 base, and 7 bases lay outside the gene matches. The CDR3 loop spans 15 amino acids. Germline values: CDR1 LGHDT, CDR2 YNNKEL (reference sequence). The CDR3 nucleotides are TGTGCCAGCAGCCAAGGGGGGACAGGGGCTTACGGCTACACCTTC. Its protein is CASSQGGTGAYGYTF.

The gene calls are TRBV7-8 and TRBJ1-1; TRBD1 aligns across 7 bases. There are 15 residues in the CDR3. Germline CDR1 reads SGHVS; CDR2 reads FQNEAQ. The V segment lost 2 bases and the J segment 3 bases; nucleotides outside the gene matches: 6. The CDR3 protein is CASSLRDRAYTEAFF. CDR3 in DNA: TGTGCCAGCAGCTTAAGAGACAGGGCTTACACTGAAGCTTTCTTT.

The rearrangement uses TRBV6-1 and TRBJ2-6; D is uncertain. V lost 3 bases to trimming and J lost 0 bases, with 3 bases between them. This CDR3 is built from 14 residues. Per germline, CDR1 MNHNS and CDR2 SASEGT. The CDR3 sequence is CASSDNSGANVLTF. Written as DNA, the CDR3 is TGTGCCAGCAGTGACAACTCTGGGGCCAACGTCCTGACTTTC.

This clone was seen a single time. This chain connects TRBV4-2 to TRBJ1-1; D may be TRBD1 (5 bases). This CDR3 has 14 residues. Germline V CDR1 and CDR2: LGHNA, YNFKEQ. V was clipped by 4 bases and J by 2 bases, with 11 bases between them. The CDR3 DNA reads TGTGCCAGCAGCCGGGTGGGGCAAAACACTGAAGCTTTCTTT. Residues: CASSRVGQNTEAFF.

This sequence joins TRBV18 and TRBJ1-2; 8 positions match TRBD1. Per germline, CDR1 KGHSH and CDR2 LQKENI. V was pared by 8 bases and J by 6 bases, with 8 bases of the junction left unmatched. This CDR3 is built from 13 residues. CDR3 protein: CASTQGVEDGYTF. The CDR3 coding sequence is TGTGCCAGCACACAGGGGGTCGAGGATGGCTACACCTTC.

To note about this clone: Distinct nucleotide sequences in the sample also encode this CDR3. The chain combines TRBV6-6 with TRBJ1-1; 8 nucleotides match TRBD1. The CDR3 is made up of 13 amino acids. Germline V gene sequence: CDR1 MNHNY, CDR2 SVGAGI (reference sequence). The trim removed 5 bases at V and 1 base at J, leaving 0 bases unmatched. The CDR3 DNA sequence: TGTGCCAGCAGTGACAGGGGGAACACTGAAGCTTTCTTT. Its translation: CASSDRGNTEAFF.

J is TRBJ1-3 and V is TRBV28; the D is unclear. Trimming stripped 7 bases from V and 5 bases from J, with 9 bases between. The CDR3 has 12 residues. Germline CDR1 reads MDHEN; CDR2 reads SYDVKM. CDR3 in amino acids: CASMGVRNTIYF. CDR3 DNA sequence: TGTGCCAGCATGGGCGTCAGAAACACCATATATTTT.

The chain has TRBV12-3 or TRBV12-4 and TRBJ2-5; perhaps TRBD2 as D (6 bases). Trimming took off 6 bases at V and 5 bases at J, with 13 bases between the two ends. This CDR3 region has 13 residues. Here the CDR3 reads CASSKGTGETQYF. For the CDR3, the DNA is TGTGCCAGCAGCAAAGGGACTGGGGAGACCCAGTACTTC.

V and J are TRBV4-3 and TRBJ2-3, with 11 bases lining up with TRBD2. The CDR3 spans 19 residues. Germline values: CDR1 LGHNA, CDR2 YSLEER. With 0 bases clipped from V and 4 bases from J, the junction kept 12 bases outside the gene matches. Here the CDR3 reads CASSQELAGGSQAPDTQYF. Here the CDR3 DNA reads TGCGCCAGCAGCCAAGAGCTAGCGGGGGGCTCACAGGCGCCAGATACGCAGTATTTT.

With respect to this clone: The sample carries other DNA sequences with the same CDR3. The chain joins TRBV24-1 to TRBJ2-1; D is perhaps TRBD2 (5 bases). CDR1 KGHDR and CDR2 SFDVKD come from the germline V gene. The V gene lost 3 bases and the J gene lost 5 bases, with 16 bases spanning the gap. This CDR3 contains 16 residues. The CDR3 DNA reads TGTGCCACCAGTGATCTGAAGCCGAACGGGGACAATGAGCAGTTCTTC. This sequence encodes CATSDLKPNGDNEQFF.

This clone was recorded a few times. V and J are TRBV5-4 and TRBJ1-1; 7 positions match TRBD1. The CDR3 runs to 13 residues. In germline, CDR1 is SGHNT, CDR2 YYREEE (reference sequence). J gave up 4 bases and V 4 bases, and 4 bases lay outside the gene matches. The chain's CDR3 is CASSDRVLTEAFF. The CDR3 DNA reads TGTGCCAGCAGCGACAGGGTGCTCACTGAAGCTTTCTTT. The variable domain in full, with the rest retrieved from reference TRBV5-4 and TRBJ1-1, is ETGVTQSPTHLIKTRGQQVTLRCSSQSGHNTVSWYQQALGQGPQFIFQYYREEENGRGNFPPRFSGLQFPNYSSELNVNALELDDSALYLCASSDRVLTEAFFGQGTRLTVV.